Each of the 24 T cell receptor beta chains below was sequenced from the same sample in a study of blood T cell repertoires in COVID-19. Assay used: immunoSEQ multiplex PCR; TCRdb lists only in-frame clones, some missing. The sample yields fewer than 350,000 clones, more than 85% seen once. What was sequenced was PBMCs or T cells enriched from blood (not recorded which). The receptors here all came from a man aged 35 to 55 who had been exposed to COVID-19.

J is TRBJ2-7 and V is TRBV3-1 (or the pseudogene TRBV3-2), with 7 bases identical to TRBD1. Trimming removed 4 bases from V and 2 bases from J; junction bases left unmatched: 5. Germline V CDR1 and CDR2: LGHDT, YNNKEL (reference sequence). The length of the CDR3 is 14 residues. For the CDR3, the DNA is TGTGCCAGCAGCCCGCAGGGGGTAACCTACGAGCAGTACTTC. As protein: CASSPQGVTYEQYF.

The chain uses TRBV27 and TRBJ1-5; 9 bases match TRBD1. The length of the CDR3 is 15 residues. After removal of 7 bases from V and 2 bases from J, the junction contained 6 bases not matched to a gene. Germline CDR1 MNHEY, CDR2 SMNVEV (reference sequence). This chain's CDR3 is CASKDRGIGNQPQHF. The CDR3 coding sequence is TGTGCCAGCAAAGACAGGGGGATTGGCAATCAGCCCCAGCATTTT.

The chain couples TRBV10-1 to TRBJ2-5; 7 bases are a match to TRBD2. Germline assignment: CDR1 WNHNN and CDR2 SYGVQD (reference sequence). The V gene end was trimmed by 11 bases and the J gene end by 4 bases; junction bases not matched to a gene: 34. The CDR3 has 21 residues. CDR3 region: CAVPWVGGIRVPGRFRETQYF. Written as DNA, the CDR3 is TGCGCCGTCCCCTGGGTCGGTGGGATCAGGGTACCCGGGAGGTTTCGAGAGACCCAGTACTTC.

CDR3 in amino acids: CASSLGLAGDDTQYF. For the CDR3, the DNA is TGTGCCAGCAGCTTAGGTCTAGCGGGAGACGATACGCAGTATTTT. The chain employs TRBV7-8 and TRBJ2-3, with TRBD2 matching 10 bases. This CDR3 region has 15 residues. From germline, CDR1 is SGHVS and CDR2 FQNEAQ. Unmatched junction bases numbered 4, after V lost 1 base and J lost 6 bases.

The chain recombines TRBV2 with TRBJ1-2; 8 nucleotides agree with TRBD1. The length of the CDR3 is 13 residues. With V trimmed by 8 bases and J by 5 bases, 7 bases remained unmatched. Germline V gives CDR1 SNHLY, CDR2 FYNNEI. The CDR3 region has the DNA TGTGCCAGCGTAGAGACAGGGGTTTATGGCTACACCTTC. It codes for CASVETGVYGYTF.

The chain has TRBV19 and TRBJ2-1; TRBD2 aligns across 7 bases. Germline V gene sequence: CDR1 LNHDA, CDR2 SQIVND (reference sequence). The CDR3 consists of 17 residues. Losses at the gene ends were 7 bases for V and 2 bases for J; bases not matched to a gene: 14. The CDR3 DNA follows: TGTGCCAGTATTCCCGGGGTAGGGGAGGGCGCCTACAATGAGCAGTTCTTC. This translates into CASIPGVGEGAYNEQFF.

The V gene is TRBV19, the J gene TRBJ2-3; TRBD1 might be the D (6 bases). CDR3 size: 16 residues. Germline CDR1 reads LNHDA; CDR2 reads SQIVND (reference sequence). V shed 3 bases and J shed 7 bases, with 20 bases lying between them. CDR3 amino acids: CASSISTGSRVYTQYF. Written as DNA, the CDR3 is TGTGCCAGTAGTATTAGTACAGGGTCGAGGGTCTATACGCAGTATTTT.

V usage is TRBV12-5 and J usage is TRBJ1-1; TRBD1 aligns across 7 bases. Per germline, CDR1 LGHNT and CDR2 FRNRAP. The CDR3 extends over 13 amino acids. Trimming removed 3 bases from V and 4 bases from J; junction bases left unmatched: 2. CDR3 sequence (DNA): TGTGCTAGTGGTTTAGGGGGCCTCACTGAAGCTTTCTTT. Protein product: CASGLGGLTEAFF.

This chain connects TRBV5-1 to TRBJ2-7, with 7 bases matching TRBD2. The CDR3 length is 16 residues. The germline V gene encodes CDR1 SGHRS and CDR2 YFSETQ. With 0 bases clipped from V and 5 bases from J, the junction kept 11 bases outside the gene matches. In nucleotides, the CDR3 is TGCGCCAGCAGCTTGGCCTTGGGGGGAGGGCCGCACGAGCAGTACTTC. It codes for CASSLALGGGPHEQYF.

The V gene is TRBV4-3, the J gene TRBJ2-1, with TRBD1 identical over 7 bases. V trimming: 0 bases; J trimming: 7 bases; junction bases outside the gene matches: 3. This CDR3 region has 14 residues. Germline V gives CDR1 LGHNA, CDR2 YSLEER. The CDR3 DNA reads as TGCGCCAGCAGCCAAGAACCCAGGGGGAATGAGCAGTTCTTC. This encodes CASSQEPRGNEQFF.

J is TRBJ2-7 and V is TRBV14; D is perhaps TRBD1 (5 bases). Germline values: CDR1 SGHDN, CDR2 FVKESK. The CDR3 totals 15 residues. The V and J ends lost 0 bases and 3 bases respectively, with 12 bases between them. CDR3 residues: CASSQDSGSYYEQYF. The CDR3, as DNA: TGTGCCAGCAGCCAAGATTCAGGGTCCTACTACGAGCAGTACTTC.

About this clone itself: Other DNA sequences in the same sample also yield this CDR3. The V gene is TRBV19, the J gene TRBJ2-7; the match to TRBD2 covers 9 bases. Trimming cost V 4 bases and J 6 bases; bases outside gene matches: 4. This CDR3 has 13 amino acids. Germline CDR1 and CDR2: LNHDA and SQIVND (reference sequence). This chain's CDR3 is CASSSGRAGEQYF. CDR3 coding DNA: TGTGCCAGTAGTAGCGGGAGGGCCGGCGAGCAGTACTTC.

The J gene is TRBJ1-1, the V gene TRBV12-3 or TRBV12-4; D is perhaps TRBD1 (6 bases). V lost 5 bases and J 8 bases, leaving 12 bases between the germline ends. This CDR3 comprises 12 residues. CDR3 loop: CASSPAGTEAFF. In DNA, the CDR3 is TGTGCCAGCAGTCCAGCCGGGACAGAAGCTTTCTTT.

This CDR3 reads CASKGQIYEQYF. CDR3 nucleotides: TGTGCCAGCAAGGGACAGATCTACGAGCAGTACTTC. This sequence joins TRBV28 and TRBJ2-7; 7 bases map to TRBD1. CDR3 length: 12 amino acids. From germline, CDR1 is MDHEN and CDR2 SYDVKM. V dropped 7 bases and J dropped 3; count of bases not matched to a gene: 3.

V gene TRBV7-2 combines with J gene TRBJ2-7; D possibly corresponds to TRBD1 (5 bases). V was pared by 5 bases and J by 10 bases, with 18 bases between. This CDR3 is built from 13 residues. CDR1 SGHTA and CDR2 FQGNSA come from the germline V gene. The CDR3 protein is CASSQGEKGPQYF. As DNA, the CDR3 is TGTGCCAGCAGCCAAGGGGAAAAGGGCCCCCAGTACTTC.

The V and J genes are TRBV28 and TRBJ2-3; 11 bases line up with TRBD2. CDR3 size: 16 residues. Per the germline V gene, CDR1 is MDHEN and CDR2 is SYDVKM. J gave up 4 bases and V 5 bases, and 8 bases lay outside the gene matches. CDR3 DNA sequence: TGTGCCAGCAGTGGAAGGACTAGCGGGCTCCCAGATACGCAGTATTTT. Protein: CASSGRTSGLPDTQYF.

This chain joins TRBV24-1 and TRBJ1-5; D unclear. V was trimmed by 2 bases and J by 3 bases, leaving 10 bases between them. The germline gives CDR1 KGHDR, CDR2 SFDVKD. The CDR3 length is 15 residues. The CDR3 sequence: CATSDSGPNNQPQHF. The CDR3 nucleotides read TGTGCCACCAGTGATTCAGGCCCCAACAATCAGCCCCAGCATTTT.

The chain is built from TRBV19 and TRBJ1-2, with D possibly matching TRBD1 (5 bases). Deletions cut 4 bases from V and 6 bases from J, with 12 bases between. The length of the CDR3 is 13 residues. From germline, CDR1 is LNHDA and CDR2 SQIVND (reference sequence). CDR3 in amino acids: CASSKVRQNGYTF. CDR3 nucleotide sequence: TGTGCCAGTAGTAAAGTAAGACAGAATGGCTACACCTTC.

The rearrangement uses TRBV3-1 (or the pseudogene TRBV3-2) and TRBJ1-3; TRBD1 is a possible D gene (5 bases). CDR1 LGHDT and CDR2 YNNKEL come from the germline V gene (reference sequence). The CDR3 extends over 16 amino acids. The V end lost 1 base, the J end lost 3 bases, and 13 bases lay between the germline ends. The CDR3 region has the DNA TGTGCCAGCAGCCAAGGACCCCAGGGAGGTGGAAACACCATATATTTT. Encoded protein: CASSQGPQGGGNTIYF.

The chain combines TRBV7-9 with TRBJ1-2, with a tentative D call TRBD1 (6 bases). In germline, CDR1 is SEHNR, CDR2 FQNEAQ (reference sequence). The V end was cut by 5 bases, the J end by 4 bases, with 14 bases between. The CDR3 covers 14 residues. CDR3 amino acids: CASSPPRGAYGYTF. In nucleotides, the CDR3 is TGTGCCAGCAGCCCCCCCCGGGGGGCCTATGGCTACACCTTC.

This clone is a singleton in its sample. The chain's CDR3 is CASSRTGTGEFSYNSPLHF. CDR3 coding DNA: TGTGCCAGCAGCCGTACCGGGACAGGGGAATTTTCCTATAATTCACCCCTCCACTTT. This chain connects TRBV2 to TRBJ1-6, with 10 nucleotides matching TRBD1. V trimming: 6 bases; J trimming: 1 base; junction bases outside the gene matches: 12. The CDR3 totals 19 residues. Germline CDR1 reads SNHLY; CDR2 reads FYNNEI.

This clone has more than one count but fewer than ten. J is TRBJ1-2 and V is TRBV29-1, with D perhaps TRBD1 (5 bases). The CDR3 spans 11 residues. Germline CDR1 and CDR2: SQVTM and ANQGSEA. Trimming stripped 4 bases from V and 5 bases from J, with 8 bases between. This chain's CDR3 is CSVVQGYGYTF. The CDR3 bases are TGCAGCGTTGTTCAGGGATATGGCTACACCTTC. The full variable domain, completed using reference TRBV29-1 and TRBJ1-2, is SAVISQKPSRDICQRGTSLTIQCQVDSQVTMMFWYRQQPGQSLTLIATANQGSEATYESGFVIDKFPISRPNLTFSTLTVSNMSPEDSSIYLCSVVQGYGYTFGSGTRLTVV.

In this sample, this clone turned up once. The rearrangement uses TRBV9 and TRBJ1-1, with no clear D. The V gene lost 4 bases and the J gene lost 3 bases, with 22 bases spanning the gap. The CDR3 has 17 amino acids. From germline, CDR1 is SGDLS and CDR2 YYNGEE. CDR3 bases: TGTGCCAGCAGCAAAACTACCGGACTTGCGGTGGACACTGAAGCTTTCTTT. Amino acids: CASSKTTGLAVDTEAFF.

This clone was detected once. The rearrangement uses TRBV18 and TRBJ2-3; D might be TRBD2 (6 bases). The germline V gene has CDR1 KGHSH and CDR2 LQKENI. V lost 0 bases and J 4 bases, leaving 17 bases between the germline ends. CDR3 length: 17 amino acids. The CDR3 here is CASSPPIPGVVADTQYF. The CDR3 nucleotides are TGTGCCAGCTCACCACCCATCCCGGGAGTAGTAGCAGATACGCAGTATTTT.